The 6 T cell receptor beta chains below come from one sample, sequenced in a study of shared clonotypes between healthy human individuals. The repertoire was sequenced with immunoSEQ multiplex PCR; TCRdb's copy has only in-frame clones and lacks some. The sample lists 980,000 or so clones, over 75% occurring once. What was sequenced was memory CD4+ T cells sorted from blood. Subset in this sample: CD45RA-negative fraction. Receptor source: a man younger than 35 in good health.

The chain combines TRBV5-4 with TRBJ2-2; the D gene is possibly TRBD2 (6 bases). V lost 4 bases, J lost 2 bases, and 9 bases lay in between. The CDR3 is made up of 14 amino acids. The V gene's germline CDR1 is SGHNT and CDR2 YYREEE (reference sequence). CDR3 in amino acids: CASSQDYNTGELFF. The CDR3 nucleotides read TGTGCCAGCAGCCAGGACTATAACACCGGGGAGCTGTTTTTT.

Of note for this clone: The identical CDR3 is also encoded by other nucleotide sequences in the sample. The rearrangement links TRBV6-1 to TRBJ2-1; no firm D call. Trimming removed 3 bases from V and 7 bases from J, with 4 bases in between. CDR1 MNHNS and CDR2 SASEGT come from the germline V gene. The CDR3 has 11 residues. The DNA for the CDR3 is TGTGCCAGCAGTGACCTTAATGAGCAGTTCTTC. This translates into CASSDLNEQFF.

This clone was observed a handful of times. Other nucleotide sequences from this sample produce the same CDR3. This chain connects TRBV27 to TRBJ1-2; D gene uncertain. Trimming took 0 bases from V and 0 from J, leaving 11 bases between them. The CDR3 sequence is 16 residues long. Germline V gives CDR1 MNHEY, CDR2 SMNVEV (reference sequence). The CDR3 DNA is TGTGCCAGCAGTTTATCGAGGACGGTAGCTAACTATGGCTACACCTTC. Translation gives CASSLSRTVANYGYTF.

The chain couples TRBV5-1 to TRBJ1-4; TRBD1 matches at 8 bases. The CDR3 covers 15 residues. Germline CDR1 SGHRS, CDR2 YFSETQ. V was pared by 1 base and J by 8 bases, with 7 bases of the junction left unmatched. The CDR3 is CASSLSGGDGEKLFF. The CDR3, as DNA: TGCGCCAGCAGCTTGTCAGGGGGCGATGGAGAAAAACTGTTTTTT.

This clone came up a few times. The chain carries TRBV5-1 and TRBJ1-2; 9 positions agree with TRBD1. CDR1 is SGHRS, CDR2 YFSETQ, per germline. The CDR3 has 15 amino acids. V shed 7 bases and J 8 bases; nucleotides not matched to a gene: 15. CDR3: CASLPGTGTARGYTF. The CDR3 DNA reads TGCGCCAGCCTACCCGGGACAGGGACTGCGAGGGGCTACACCTTC.

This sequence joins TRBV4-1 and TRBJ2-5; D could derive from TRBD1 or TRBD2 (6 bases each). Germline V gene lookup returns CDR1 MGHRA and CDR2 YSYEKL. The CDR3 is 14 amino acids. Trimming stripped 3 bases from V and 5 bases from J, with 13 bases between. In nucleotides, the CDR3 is TGCGCCAGCAGCCATGTGGGGGCGGGGGAGACCCAGTACTTC. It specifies CASSHVGAGETQYF.